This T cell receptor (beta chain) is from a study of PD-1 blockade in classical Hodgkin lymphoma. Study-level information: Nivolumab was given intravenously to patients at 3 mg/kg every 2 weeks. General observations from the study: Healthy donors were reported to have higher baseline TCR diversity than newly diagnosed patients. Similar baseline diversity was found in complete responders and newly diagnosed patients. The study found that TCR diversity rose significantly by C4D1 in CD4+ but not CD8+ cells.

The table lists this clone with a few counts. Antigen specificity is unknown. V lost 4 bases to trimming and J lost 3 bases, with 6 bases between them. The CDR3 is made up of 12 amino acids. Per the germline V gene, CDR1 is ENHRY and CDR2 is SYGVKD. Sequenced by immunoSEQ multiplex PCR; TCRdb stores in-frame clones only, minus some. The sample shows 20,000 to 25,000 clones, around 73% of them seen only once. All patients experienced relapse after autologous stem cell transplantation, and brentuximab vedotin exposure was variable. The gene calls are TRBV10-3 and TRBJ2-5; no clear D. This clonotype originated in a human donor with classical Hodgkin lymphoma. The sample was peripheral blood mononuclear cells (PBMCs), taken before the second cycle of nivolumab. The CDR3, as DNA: TGTGCCATCAGTGGATCTAAAGAGACCCAGTACTTC. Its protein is CAISGSKETQYF.